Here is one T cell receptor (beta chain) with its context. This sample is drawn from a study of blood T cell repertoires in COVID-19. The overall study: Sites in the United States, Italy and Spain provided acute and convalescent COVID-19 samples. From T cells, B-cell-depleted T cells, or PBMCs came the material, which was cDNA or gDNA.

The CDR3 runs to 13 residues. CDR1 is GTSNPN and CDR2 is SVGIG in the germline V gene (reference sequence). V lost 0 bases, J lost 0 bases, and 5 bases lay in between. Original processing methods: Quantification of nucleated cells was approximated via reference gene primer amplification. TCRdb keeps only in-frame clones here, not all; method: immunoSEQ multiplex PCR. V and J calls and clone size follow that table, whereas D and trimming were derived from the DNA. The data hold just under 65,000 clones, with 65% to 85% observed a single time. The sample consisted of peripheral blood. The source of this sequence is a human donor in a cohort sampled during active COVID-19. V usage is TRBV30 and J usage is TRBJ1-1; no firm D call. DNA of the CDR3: TGTGCCTGGAGTGTACTGTTGAACACTGAAGCTTTCTTT. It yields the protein CAWSVLLNTEAFF.